The 7 T cell receptor beta chains given below trace back to one sample, sequenced in a study of human T cells and chemical hapten exposure. TCRdb reprocessed the RACE reads via MiXCR and lists one record per CDR3 protein. The data contain around 110,000 distinct CDR3 sequences, about an eighth of them singletons. Time point of the sample: patch test 1, 2 weeks after DPC sensitization. The treatment here: therapeutic diphenylcyclopropenone sensitization with weekly scalp DPC. The sample consisted of whole blood, taken in connection with sensitization to the hapten diphenylcyclopropenone (DPC). These receptors were taken from a woman aged 50 to 60 with alopecia areata. Some clones in this sample may be carry-over from other donors' samples.

The J gene is TRBJ2-3, the V gene TRBV28; D is ambiguous. V was cut by 7 bases and J by 2 bases, with 10 bases left in between. This CDR3 is 13 amino acids long. Per the germline V gene, CDR1 is MDHEN and CDR2 is SYDVKM. CDR3 sequence (DNA): TGTGCCAGCATCGGGCGGCTCACAGATACGCAGTATTTT. Protein sequence: CASIGRLTDTQYF.

This clonotype was detected many times. J is TRBJ2-1 and V is TRBV29-1; the D call may be TRBD1 or TRBD2 (5 bases each). Germline CDR1 is SQVTM and CDR2 is ANQGSEA. V was trimmed by 6 bases and J by 1 base, leaving 13 bases between them. The CDR3 is made up of 14 amino acids. CDR3 loop: CSVGELGSYNEQFF. DNA of the CDR3: TGCAGCGTGGGGGAGTTGGGGTCCTACAATGAGCAGTTCTTC.

This clonotype was seen repeatedly, ten times or more. The chain recombines TRBV27 with TRBJ1-1; D unclear. The CDR3 has 14 residues. Germline CDR1 and CDR2: MNHEY and SMNVEV (reference sequence). Deletions cut 5 bases from V and 3 bases from J, with 13 bases between. The CDR3 bases are TGTGCCAGCAGTCGGGAGGGCGGTTACACTGAAGCTTTCTTT. Translating it yields CASSREGGYTEAFF.

There are many counts of this clonotype. This chain uses TRBV7-2 with TRBJ2-1, with 8 bases matching TRBD1. With 4 bases clipped from V and 10 bases from J, the junction kept 6 bases outside the gene matches. The CDR3 runs 13 residues. Germline loops: CDR1 SGHTA, CDR2 FQGNSA. Here the CDR3 reads CASSSGGGLEQFF. CDR3 DNA: TGTGCCAGCAGCTCAGGGGGCGGGCTAGAGCAGTTCTTC.

CDR3 in amino acids: CASRSGANYGYTF. Written as DNA, the CDR3 is TGTGCCAGTAGGTCGGGTGCTAACTATGGCTACACCTTC. The gene calls are TRBV19 and TRBJ1-2; D unclear. The CDR3 spans 13 residues. Trimming removed 6 bases at V and 0 bases at J, with 8 bases between. Germline V gives CDR1 LNHDA, CDR2 SQIVND (reference sequence). Together with reference TRBV19 and TRBJ1-2, the CDR3 gives the full variable domain: DGGITQSPKYLFRKEGQNVTLSCEQNLNHDAMYWYRQDPGQGLRLIYYSQIVNDFQKGDIAEGYSVSREKKESFPLTVTSAQKNPTAFYLCASRSGANYGYTFGSGTRLTVV.

There are a few counts of this clonotype. The V call is TRBV7-2, the J call TRBJ1-2, with unresolved D. Trimming shortened V by 1 base and J by 0 bases, and 9 bases separated the two germline ends. CDR3 length equals 15 residues. From germline, CDR1 is SGHTA and CDR2 FQGNSA. This CDR3 is CASSLVADTNYGYTF. CDR3 bases: TGTGCCAGCAGCTTAGTTGCAGATACTAACTATGGCTACACCTTC.

This clonotype was observed a few times. The gene calls are TRBV3-1 and TRBJ2-1; no clear D. The CDR3 length is 13 residues. Deletions cut 1 base from V and 14 bases from J, with 15 bases between. Germline V gene sequence: CDR1 LGHDT, CDR2 YNNKEL (reference sequence). The CDR3 coding sequence is TGTGCCAGCAGCCAAGGTGCAGCAAGTAGCAAGTTCTTC. Its protein product is CASSQGAASSKFF.